The text below deals with one T cell receptor beta chain. What it recognizes is unknown. The sample comes from a study of human T cells and chemical hapten exposure. Time point denoted: patch test 2, 6 weeks after DPC sensitization. Stated treatment: therapeutic diphenylcyclopropenone sensitization with weekly scalp DPC. Every donor had alopecia and was 18 to 70 years old; all were suitable for DPC. Study conclusions and caveats: Compared to controls, expanded TCRs made significantly more large clusters of similar CDR3s. As patch test score rose, PT1 expanded TCR counts tended to rise as well.

TCRdb passed the RACE reads through MiXCR, listing each CDR3 protein once. The table includes some 150,000 distinct CDR3 sequences, about 11% detected once. This clonotype originated in a woman aged 45-60 years with alopecia areata. Some clones in this sample may be carry-over from other donors' samples. Sample: whole blood, taken in connection with sensitization to the hapten diphenylcyclopropenone (DPC).

The CDR3 region is CASSYSKAGTYEQYF. The DNA for the CDR3 is TGTGCCAGCAGTTACTCGAAGGCAGGTACCTACGAGCAGTACTTC. J is TRBJ2-7 and V is TRBV6-2 or TRBV6-3, with no clear D. V dropped 0 bases and J dropped 2 bases, with 11 bases sitting between them. This CDR3 spans 15 amino acids. Germline CDR1 MNHEY, CDR2 SVGEGT.